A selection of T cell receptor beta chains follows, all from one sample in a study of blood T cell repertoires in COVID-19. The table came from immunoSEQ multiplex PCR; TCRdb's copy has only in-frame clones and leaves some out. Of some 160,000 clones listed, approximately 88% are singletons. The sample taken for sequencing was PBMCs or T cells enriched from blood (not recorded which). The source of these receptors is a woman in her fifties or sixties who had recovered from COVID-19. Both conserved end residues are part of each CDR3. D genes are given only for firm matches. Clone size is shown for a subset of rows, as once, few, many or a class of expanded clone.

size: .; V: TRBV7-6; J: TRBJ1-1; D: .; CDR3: CASSLQGTNTEAFF; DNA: TGTGCCAGCAGCTTACAGGGTACGAACACTGAAGCTTTCTTT
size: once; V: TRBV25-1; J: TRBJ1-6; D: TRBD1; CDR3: CASSEIDREDSPLHF; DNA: TGTGCCAGCAGTGAGATAGACAGGGAGGATTCACCCCTCCACTTT
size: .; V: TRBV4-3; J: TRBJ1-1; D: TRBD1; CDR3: CASSQTSGTGGNTEAFF; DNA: TGCGCCAGCAGCCAAACCTCCGGGACAGGGGGGAACACTGAAGCTTTCTTT
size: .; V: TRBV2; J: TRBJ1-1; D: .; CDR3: CASSNKRGTEAFF; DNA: TGTGCCAGCAGTAATAAAAGGGGGACTGAAGCTTTCTTT
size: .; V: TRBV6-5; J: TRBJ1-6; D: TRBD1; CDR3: CASSYGTGNSPLHF; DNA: TGTGCCAGCAGTTATGGGACAGGGAATTCACCCCTCCACTTT
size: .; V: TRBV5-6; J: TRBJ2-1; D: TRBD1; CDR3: CASSLARGLKNVQFF; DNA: TGTGCCAGCAGCTTGGCAAGGGGGCTCAAGAATGTGCAGTTCTTC
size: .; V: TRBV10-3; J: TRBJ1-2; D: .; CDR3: CAISAGVPNYGYTF; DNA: TGTGCCATCAGCGCAGGGGTCCCTAACTATGGCTACACCTTC
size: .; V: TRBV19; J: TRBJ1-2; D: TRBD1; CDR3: CASSVTGGGGYTF; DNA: TGTGCCAGTAGTGTGACAGGGGGCGGTGGCTACACCTTC
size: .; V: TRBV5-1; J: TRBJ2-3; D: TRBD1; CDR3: CASSSTGATDTQYF; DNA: TGCGCCAGCAGCTCGACAGGGGCAACAGATACGCAGTATTTT
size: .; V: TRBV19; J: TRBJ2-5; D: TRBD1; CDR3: CASSWDRSGETQYF; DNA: TGTGCCAGTAGCTGGGACAGGAGCGGGGAGACCCAGTACTTC
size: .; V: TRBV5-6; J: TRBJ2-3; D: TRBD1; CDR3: CASSLGDRASDTQYF; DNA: TGTGCCAGCAGCTTAGGGGACAGGGCCTCAGATACGCAGTATTTT
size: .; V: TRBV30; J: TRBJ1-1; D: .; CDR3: CAWSLTGSTEAFF; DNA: TGTGCCTGGAGTCTAACAGGGAGCACTGAAGCTTTCTTT
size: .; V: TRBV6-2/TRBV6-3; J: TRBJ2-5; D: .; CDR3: CASSSPGRQETQYF; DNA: TGTGCCAGCAGTTCACCGGGTCGCCAAGAGACCCAGTACTTC
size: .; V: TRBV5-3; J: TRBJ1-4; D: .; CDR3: CAAGGEGEKLFF; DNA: TGTGCCGCGGGCGGGGAGGGGGAAAAACTGTTTTTT
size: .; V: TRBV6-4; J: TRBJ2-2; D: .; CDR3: CASKGGTNTGELFF; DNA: TGTGCCAGCAAGGGGGGGACCAACACCGGGGAGCTGTTTTTT
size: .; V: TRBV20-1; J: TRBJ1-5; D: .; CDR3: CSASAGSNQPQHF; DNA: TGCAGTGCTAGTGCCGGGAGCAATCAGCCCCAGCATTTT
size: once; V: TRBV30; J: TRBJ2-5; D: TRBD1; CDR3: CAWSVGTGSQETQYF; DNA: TGTGCCTGGAGTGTTGGGACAGGGAGCCAAGAGACCCAGTACTTC
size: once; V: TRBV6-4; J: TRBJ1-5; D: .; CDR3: CASREQGLHSNQPQHF; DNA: TGTGCCAGCAGGGAACAGGGTCTTCATAGCAATCAGCCCCAGCATTTT
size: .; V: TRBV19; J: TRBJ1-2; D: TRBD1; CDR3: CASSLQGANYGYTF; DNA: TGTGCCAGTAGCTTACAGGGGGCTAACTATGGCTACACCTTC
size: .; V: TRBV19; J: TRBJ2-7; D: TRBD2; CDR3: CASSISGGATYEQYF; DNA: TGTGCCAGTAGTATATCCGGGGGGGCCACCTACGAGCAGTACTTC
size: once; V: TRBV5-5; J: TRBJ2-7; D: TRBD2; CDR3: CASTSSGTYEQYF; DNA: TGTGCCAGCACCTCAAGCGGGACCTACGAGCAGTACTTC
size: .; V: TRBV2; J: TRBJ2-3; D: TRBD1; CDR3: CASTEDRGPDTQYF; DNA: TGTGCCAGCACTGAGGACAGGGGGCCAGATACGCAGTATTTT